A single sample gave rise to the 2 T cell receptor beta chains below, sequenced in a study of T cell responses to AZD1222 COVID-19 vaccine. Clones were sequenced by immunoSEQ multiplex PCR, and TCRdb holds only the in-frame ones, with some missing. The table shows approximately 60,000 clones, with 76% occurring only once. Here the sequenced sample was peripheral blood, taken on day 0 of AZD1222 vaccination. The receptors were sampled from an adult in good health.

This chain joins TRBV2 and TRBJ2-1, with D perhaps being TRBD1 or TRBD2 (5 bases each). Per the germline V gene, CDR1 is SNHLY and CDR2 is FYNNEI. The CDR3 extends over 17 amino acids. The ends were cut back, 3 bases at V and 0 bases at J, with 15 bases in the middle. The CDR3 spells CASSDPGQGYSYNEQFF. DNA of the CDR3: TGTGCCAGCAGTGACCCGGGGCAGGGCTACTCCTACAATGAGCAGTTCTTC.

J is TRBJ1-2 and V is TRBV9; the D gene is possibly TRBD1 (6 bases). CDR3 length: 14 residues. Per the germline V gene, CDR1 is SGDLS and CDR2 is YYNGEE. Trimming took 6 bases from V and 0 from J, leaving 12 bases between them. CDR3 in amino acids: CASTKGQTNYGYTF. The CDR3 DNA reads as TGTGCCAGCACCAAAGGACAGACTAACTATGGCTACACCTTC.